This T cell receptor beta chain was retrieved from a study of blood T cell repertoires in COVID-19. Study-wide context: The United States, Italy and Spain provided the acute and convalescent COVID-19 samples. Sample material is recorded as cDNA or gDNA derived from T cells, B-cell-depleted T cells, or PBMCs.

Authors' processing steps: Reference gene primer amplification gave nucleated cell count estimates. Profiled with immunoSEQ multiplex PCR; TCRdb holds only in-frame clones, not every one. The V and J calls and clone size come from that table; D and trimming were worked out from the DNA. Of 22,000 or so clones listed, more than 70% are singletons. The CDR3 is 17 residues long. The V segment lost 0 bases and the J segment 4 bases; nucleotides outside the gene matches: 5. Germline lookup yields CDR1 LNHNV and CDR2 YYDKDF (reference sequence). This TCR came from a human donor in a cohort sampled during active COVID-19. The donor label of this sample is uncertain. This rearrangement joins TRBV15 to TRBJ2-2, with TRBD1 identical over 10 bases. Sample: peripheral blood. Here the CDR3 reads CATSRDRQGASTGELFF. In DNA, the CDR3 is TGTGCCACCAGCAGAGATCGACAGGGGGCGAGCACCGGGGAGCTGTTTTTT.